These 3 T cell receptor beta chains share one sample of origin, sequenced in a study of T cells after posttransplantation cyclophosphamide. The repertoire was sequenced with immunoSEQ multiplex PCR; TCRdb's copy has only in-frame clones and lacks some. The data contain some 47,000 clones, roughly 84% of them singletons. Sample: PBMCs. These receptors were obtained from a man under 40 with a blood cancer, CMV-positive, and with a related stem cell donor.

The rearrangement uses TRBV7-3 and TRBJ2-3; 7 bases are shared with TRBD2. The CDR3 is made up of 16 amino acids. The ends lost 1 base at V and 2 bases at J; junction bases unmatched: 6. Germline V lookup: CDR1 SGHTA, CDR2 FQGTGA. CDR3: CASSLNERGNTDTQYF. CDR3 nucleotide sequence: TGTGCCAGCAGCTTAAATGAGCGGGGAAACACAGATACGCAGTATTTT.

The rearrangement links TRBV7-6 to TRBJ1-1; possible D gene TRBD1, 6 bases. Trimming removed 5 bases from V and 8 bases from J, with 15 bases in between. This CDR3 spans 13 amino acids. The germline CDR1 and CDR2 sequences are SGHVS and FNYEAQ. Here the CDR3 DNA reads TGTGCCAGCAGCCTTACAGGGTCCCGGGAAGCTTTCTTT. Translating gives CASSLTGSREAFF.

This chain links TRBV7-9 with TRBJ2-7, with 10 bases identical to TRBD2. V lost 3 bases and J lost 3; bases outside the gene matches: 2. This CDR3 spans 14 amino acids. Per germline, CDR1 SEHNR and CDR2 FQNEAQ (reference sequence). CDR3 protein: CASSLSSGSYEQYF. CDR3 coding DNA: TGTGCCAGCAGCTTGTCTAGCGGGAGCTACGAGCAGTACTTC.